This T cell receptor beta chain was captured in a study of beta chain features in type 1 diabetes. General study findings and limits: Because the template was cDNA, high-expressing cells might be over-represented. Type 1 diabetes patients showed a moderate but significant shortening of TCRB CDR3s in all four CD4+ subsets. The study found fewer insertions and more deletions at VDJ junctions in type 1 diabetes patients.

Germline assignment: CDR1 SGHTA and CDR2 FQGNSA. This CDR3 region has 14 residues. With 2 bases removed from V and 8 bases from J, the gap between germline ends came to 13 bases. The isolated RNA, all of it, was reverse transcribed, so expressed TCRB transcripts were what got sequenced. Generated by immunoSEQ multiplex PCR, the TCRdb table keeps only in-frame clones and is missing some. The table shows a few hundred thousand clones, with 25% to 30% occurring only once. This clone has a handful of counts. Its antigen is currently unknown. This TCR came from a man under 40 in good health. V and J are TRBV7-2 and TRBJ2-1; D might be TRBD2 (6 bases). Sample: central memory CD4+ T cells from blood. The CDR3 DNA reads as TGTGCCAGCAGCTTAATGACCGGGAGCGATGAGCAGTTCTTC. Encoded protein: CASSLMTGSDEQFF.